This TCR beta chain derives from a study of read filtering for tumor transcriptome and immune sequencing. Overall study context: Patients were approximately 18 male and about 14 female, mean age 65.9 years, range roughly 47 to 80. DNase treatment preceded whole-transcriptome library preparation.

Looked up from germline, CDR1 is SQVTM and CDR2 is ANQGSEA. The CDR3 runs 14 residues. Trimming shortened V by 4 bases and J by 1 base, and 10 bases separated the two germline ends. The library was built from 400 ng RNA with molecular barcoded adaptors for alpha/delta and beta/gamma chains. MiXCR was run by TCRdb on the reads, yielding one entry per CDR3 protein. The top ten hold 30% to 45% of the sample, which has 30,000 to 40,000 distinct CDR3 sequences, about an eighth seen once. Every patient had bone marrow sampled while the disease was active. The sequence came from a donor aged 40 or over with multiple myeloma. The sequencing input was a population of CD138-negative cells sorted from bone marrow. The chain links TRBV29-1 to TRBJ2-2, with D possibly being TRBD2 (5 bases). CDR3 DNA: TGCAGCGTTGCCGAGACTATGAACACCGGGGAGCTGTTTTTT. Protein sequence: CSVAETMNTGELFF.